This TCR beta chain was retrieved from a study of CXCR3-negative and CXCR3-positive naive CD8 T cells. The wider study: Roughly 140 million TRB reads in total, about 1.5 +/- 0.3 million per library. Study-wide results and limits: High diversity, comparable across both naive subsets, contrasted with much lower diversity in memory CD8+ cells. Hydrophobicity of TRB CDR3s was greater in CXCR3-positive naive cells than in CXCR3-negative naive cells. Similar TRBV-TRBJ gene usage was seen in naive CXCR3-negative and CXCR3-positive cells, but not in memory cells.

The naive CD8+ gate required CD45RO-CCR7+CD27+CD95- phenotype. Notes on this clonotype: No antigen is known for it.

Germline V gene data show CDR1 as ENHRY and CDR2 as SYGVKD. There are 16 residues in the CDR3. The TRB libraries of cDNA were built by UMI-labeled 5' RACE. TCRdb re-called the 5' RACE reads and catalogs CDR3 proteins one per entry, DNA excluded. Here the sample table reports 50,000 to 65,000 distinct CDR3 sequences. This chain uses TRBV10-3 with TRBJ2-3; the TRBD1 assignment by TCRdb is unverifiable without DNA. The clonotype was recovered from a human donor in good health. Some clones in this sample may be carry-over from other donors' samples. The sequenced material came from naive CXCR3+ CD8+ T cells from blood. Sample subset: CD45RO-CCR7+CD27+CD95- naive CD8+ T cells expressing CXCR3 (TNR3+). The CDR3 sequence is CAISESPGTLTDTQYF.